This is a list of T cell receptor beta chains from one sample in a study of T cell responses to AZD1222 COVID-19 vaccine. The protocol was immunoSEQ multiplex PCR, while the TCRdb copy is restricted to in-frame clones and leaves out a portion. This table holds approximately 84,000 clones, roughly 89% found once. Sequences were derived from peripheral blood, sampled on day 0 of AZD1222 vaccination. The receptors originated from an adult in good health. Both conserved end residues are part of each CDR3.

TRBV5-3	TRBJ1-1	CARSSQGREAFF
TRBV5-1	TRBJ2-5	CASSQGLAGGQETQYF
TRBV6-5	TRBJ1-6	CASSLGQGYNSPLHF
TRBV4-1	TRBJ1-6	CASSQDTLDNSPLHF
TRBV27	TRBJ2-1	CASSLGTAYNEQFF
TRBV6-6	TRBJ1-1	CASTSTKQGNTEAFF
TRBV7-3	TRBJ2-7	CASSLTGGPAPYEQYF
TRBV2	TRBJ2-1	CASRGVSSEHNEQFF
TRBV3-1/TRBV3-2	TRBJ1-3	CASSQDRVFGNTIYF
TRBV18	TRBJ2-7	CASSPGEGRQQIAGRTYEQYF
TRBV6-1	TRBJ2-7	CASSESFDYEQYF
TRBV13	TRBJ2-3	CASSPAGGLFPSTDTQYF
TRBV7-3	TRBJ2-1	CASSKGLAGDYNEQFF
TRBV7-2	TRBJ2-3	CASSPRLAGGADTQYF
TRBV6-5	TRBJ2-1	CASSYGPNGQFF
TRBV5-1	TRBJ2-3	CASSLNGGGTDTQYF
TRBV10-3	TRBJ2-2	CAISPGLAAGGELFF
TRBV27	TRBJ1-1	CASKGQGITEAFF
TRBV5-5	TRBJ1-2	CASSLQPQGVAGYTF
TRBV29-1	TRBJ1-3	CSCGSSGNTIYF
TRBV6-2/TRBV6-3	TRBJ2-1	CASSLLAGGFSNEQFF
TRBV2	TRBJ2-7	CASSESEARAYEQYF
TRBV5-1	TRBJ2-7	CASSLGGGLPYEQYF
TRBV19	TRBJ1-2	CASSYEQGIYGYTF
TRBV7-6	TRBJ2-5	CASSLMSGEQETQYF
TRBV6-5	TRBJ1-1	CASSYSFQGVAEAFF
TRBV15	TRBJ2-7	CATSSPMGTAAYEQYF
TRBV7-8	TRBJ1-1	CASSLVPSQTGTEAFF
TRBV6-4	TRBJ2-1	CASSVERGGGHEQFF
TRBV11-2	TRBJ1-2	CASSGGSFYGYTF
TRBV27	TRBJ2-7	CASTPMASGEIYEQYF
TRBV27	TRBJ2-7	CASSPSAGHFLYEQYF
TRBV19	TRBJ1-2	CASNPRTGDYGYTF
TRBV19	TRBJ2-3	CASSIVSTSTDTQYF
TRBV7-8	TRBJ1-2	CASSRQGVLNYGYTF